This TCR beta chain was sequenced for a study of PD-1 blockade in classical Hodgkin lymphoma. Between the trimmed V and J ends, which lost 2 bases and 4 bases, there was a span of 11 bases. Germline V gene data show CDR1 as SQVTM and CDR2 as ANQGSEA. The CDR3 totals 13 residues. Broader study findings: Whereas CD4+ TCR diversity had risen significantly by C4D1, CD8+ TCR diversity had not. Reasons behind the repertoire differences stay unclear, perhaps disease activity or earlier therapy. Reports indicated that newly diagnosed patients had lower baseline TCR diversity than healthy donors did.

Method: immunoSEQ multiplex PCR; TCRdb's copy keeps in-frame clones and lacks some. The table records about 26,000 clones, 67% of them present only once. Only a few counts were recorded for this clone. Its antigen is unknown. Each of the patients experienced relapse following autologous stem cell transplantation, and their brentuximab vedotin exposure differed. Complete response, partial response or progressive disease constituted the best responses recorded. This specimen consisted of peripheral blood mononuclear cells (PBMCs), obtained before the second cycle of nivolumab. The chain joins TRBV29-1 to TRBJ2-5, with no clear D. This TCR was sampled from a human donor with classical Hodgkin lymphoma. CDR3 amino acids: CSVETRRRETQYF. CDR3 nucleotide sequence: TGCAGCGTTGAAACCCGACGCCGAGAGACCCAGTACTTC. The entire variable domain, with the rest obtained from reference TRBV29-1 and TRBJ2-5, is as follows: SAVISQKPSRDICQRGTSLTIQCQVDSQVTMMFWYRQQPGQSLTLIATANQGSEATYESGFVIDKFPISRPNLTFSTLTVSNMSPEDSSIYLCSVETRRRETQYFGPGTRLLVL.